A selection of T cell receptor beta chains follows, all from one sample in a study of OX40 agonist ivuxolimab in advanced cancers. Here immunoSEQ multiplex PCR was the method, and the copy in TCRdb shows in-frame clones only, minus some. The sample shows over 55,000 clones, around 81% of them seen only once. The specimen comprised CD4+ or CD8+ T cells sorted from blood, sampled in a trial of the OX40 agonist ivuxolimab. These receptors were obtained from an adult with an advanced solid tumor such as melanoma, head and neck, liver or kidney cancer. Each CDR3 is given with its conserved first and last residue. Fields, in order: J gene, D gene, V gene, CDR3 protein, CDR3 DNA. The D gene is left open where the match is weak.

TRBJ2-3	TRBD2	TRBV27	CASSFIETSESTDTQYF	TGTGCCAGCAGTTTTATTGAGACTAGCGAGAGCACAGATACGCAGTATTTT
TRBJ2-7	NA	TRBV9	CASSVAPSYEQYF	TGTGCCAGCAGCGTAGCCCCCTCCTACGAGCAGTACTTC
TRBJ2-7	TRBD1	TRBV30	CAWSRTGTFYEQYF	TGTGCCTGGAGCCGGACAGGGACCTTCTACGAGCAGTACTTC
TRBJ2-1	TRBD1	TRBV11-2	CASRTPGQGYNEQFF	TGTGCCAGCAGAACCCCGGGACAGGGCTACAATGAGCAGTTCTTC
TRBJ1-1	TRBD1	TRBV27	CASTSTTGGVDTEAFF	TGTGCCAGCACATCAACGACAGGGGGCGTGGACACTGAAGCTTTCTTT
TRBJ2-3	NA	TRBV4-1	CASSQSSAEADTQYF	TGCGCCAGCAGCCAATCTAGCGCGGAGGCCGATACGCAGTATTTT
TRBJ1-1	NA	TRBV29-1	CSVRTLRTEAFF	TGCAGCGTCAGGACCTTGCGTACTGAAGCTTTCTTT
TRBJ2-3	NA	TRBV7-3	CASSLNRGTDTQYF	TGTGCCAGCAGCTTAAATAGGGGCACAGATACGCAGTATTTT
TRBJ2-7	TRBD1	TRBV7-8	CASTLEGAVNEQYF	TGTGCCAGCACGTTAGAGGGGGCCGTCAACGAGCAGTACTTC
TRBJ1-2	NA	TRBV30	CAWSGWGLDGYTF	TGTGCCTGGAGTGGTTGGGGGCTTGATGGCTACACCTTC
TRBJ1-2	NA	TRBV19	CASNGQNYGYTF	TGTGCCAGTAATGGACAGAACTATGGCTACACCTTC